Described below is a single TCR beta chain sequence and its context. The data originate from a study of control samples from healthy donors and cancer patients. Clones were read by immunoSEQ multiplex PCR, and TCRdb kept only the in-frame ones, dropping some. The sample holds more than 85,000 clones; 90% to 95% are singletons and the top ten take roughly 2.5%. With 0 bases removed from V and 8 bases from J, the gap between germline ends came to 10 bases. Germline V lookup: CDR1 LGHDT, CDR2 YNNKEL (reference sequence). This CDR3 has 13 amino acids. Sequenced material: blood. The chain links TRBV3-1 (or the pseudogene TRBV3-2) to TRBJ1-2; maybe TRBD1 (5 bases). The TCR comes from a woman in her late teens or twenties in good health. CDR3 protein: CASSQDDGAGYTF. In nucleotides, the CDR3 is TGTGCCAGCAGCCAAGATGACGGGGCCGGCTACACCTTC.